This T cell receptor (beta chain) is from a study of T cell responses to AZD1222 COVID-19 vaccine. Study findings and constraints: CD4 TCRs covered the whole spike, strongest at regions 160-218 and 743-854.

Assay: immunoSEQ multiplex PCR; the TCRdb copy retains only in-frame clones and omits some. The table shows more than 140,000 clones, with 80% to 90% occurring only once. In the case of this clone: No antigen is known for it.

The CDR3 totals 14 residues. The germline V gene encodes CDR1 SEHNR and CDR2 FQNEAQ (reference sequence). Trimming shortened V by 5 bases and J by 1 base, and 8 bases separated the two germline ends. The sequences come from peripheral blood, collected on day 0 of AZD1222 vaccination. The V gene is TRBV7-9, the J gene TRBJ1-4; maybe TRBD1 (6 bases). The source is an adult in good health. The CDR3 region is CASSQGQTNEKLFF. The CDR3 DNA is TGTGCCAGCAGCCAGGGACAAACTAATGAAAAACTGTTTTTT.